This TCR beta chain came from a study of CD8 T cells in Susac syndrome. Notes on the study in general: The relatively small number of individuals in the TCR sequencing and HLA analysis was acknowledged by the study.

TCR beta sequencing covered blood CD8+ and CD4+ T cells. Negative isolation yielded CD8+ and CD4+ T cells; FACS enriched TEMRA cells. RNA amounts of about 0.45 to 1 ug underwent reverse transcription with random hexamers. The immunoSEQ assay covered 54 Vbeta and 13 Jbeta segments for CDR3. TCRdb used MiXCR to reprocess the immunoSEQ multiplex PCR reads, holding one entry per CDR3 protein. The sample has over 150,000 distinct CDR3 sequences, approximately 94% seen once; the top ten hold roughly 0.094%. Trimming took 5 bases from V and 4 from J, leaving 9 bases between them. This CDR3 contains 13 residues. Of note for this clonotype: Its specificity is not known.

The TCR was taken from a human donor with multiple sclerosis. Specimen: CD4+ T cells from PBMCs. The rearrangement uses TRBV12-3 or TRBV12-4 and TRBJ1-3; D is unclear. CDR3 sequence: CASSKNTGNTIYF. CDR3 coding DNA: TGTGCCAGCAGTAAGAACACGGGAAACACCATATATTTT.